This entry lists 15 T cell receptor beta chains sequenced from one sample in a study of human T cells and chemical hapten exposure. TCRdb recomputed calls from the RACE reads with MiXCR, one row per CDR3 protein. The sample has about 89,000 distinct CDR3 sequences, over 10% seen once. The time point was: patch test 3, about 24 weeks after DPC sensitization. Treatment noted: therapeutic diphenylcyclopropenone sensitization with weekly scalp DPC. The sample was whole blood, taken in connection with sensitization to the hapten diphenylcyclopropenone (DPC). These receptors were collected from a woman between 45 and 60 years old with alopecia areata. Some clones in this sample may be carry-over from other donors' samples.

The CDR3 sequence is CASSLGAGTYNEQFF. The CDR3 DNA reads as TGTGCCAGCAGCTTAGGAGCGGGTACCTACAATGAGCAGTTCTTC. The V and J genes are TRBV7-2 and TRBJ2-1; possibly TRBD2 for D (6 bases). The CDR3 has 15 amino acids. CDR1 is SGHTA, CDR2 FQGNSA, per germline. Trimming pared 1 base from V and 2 bases from J, leaving 9 bases between.

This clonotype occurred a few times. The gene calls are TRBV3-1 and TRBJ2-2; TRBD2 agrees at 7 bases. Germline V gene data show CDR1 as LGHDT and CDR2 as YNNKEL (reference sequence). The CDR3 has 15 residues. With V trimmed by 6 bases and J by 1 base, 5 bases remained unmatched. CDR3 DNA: TGTGCCAGCAGTCAACTAGCGTTGAACACCGGGGAGCTGTTTTTT. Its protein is CASSQLALNTGELFF.

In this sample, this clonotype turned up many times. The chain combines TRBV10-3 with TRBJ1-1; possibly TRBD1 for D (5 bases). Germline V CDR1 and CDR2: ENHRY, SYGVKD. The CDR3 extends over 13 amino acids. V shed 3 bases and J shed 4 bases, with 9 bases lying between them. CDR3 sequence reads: CAISDRGGTEAFF. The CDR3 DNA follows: TGTGCCATCAGTGATAGGGGAGGCACTGAAGCTTTCTTT.

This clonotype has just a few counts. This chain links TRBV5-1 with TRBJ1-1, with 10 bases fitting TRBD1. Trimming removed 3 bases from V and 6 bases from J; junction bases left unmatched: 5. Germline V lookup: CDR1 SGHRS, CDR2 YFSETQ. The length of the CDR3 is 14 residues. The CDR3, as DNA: TGCGCCAGCAGCTGGACAGGGGGTCAGGCTGAAGCTTTCTTT. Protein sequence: CASSWTGGQAEAFF.

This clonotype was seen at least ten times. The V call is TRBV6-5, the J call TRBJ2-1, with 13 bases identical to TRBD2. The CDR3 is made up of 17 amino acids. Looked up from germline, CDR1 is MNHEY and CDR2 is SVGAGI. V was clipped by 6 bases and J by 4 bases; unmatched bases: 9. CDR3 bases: TGTGCCAGCAGCCCGGGACTAGCGGGACCAGATTACAATGAGCAGTTCTTC. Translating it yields CASSPGLAGPDYNEQFF.

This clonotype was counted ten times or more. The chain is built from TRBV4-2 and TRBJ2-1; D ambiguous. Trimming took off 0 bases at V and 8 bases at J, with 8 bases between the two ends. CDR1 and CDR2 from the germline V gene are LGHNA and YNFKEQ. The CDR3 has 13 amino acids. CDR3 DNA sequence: TGTGCCAGCAGCCAAGATCCTATGGATGAGCAGTTCTTC. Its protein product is CASSQDPMDEQFF.

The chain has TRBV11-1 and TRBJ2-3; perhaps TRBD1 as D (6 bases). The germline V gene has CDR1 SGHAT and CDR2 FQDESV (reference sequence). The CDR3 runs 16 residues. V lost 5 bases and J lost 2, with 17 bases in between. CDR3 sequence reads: CASSKGDTRSTDTQYF. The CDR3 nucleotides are TGTGCCAGCAGCAAAGGGGACACCAGATCCACAGATACGCAGTATTTT.

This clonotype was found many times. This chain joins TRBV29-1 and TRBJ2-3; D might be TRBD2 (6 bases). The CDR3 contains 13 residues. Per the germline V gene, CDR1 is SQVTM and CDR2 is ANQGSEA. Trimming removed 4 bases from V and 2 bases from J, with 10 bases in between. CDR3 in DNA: TGCAGCGTTGGGGGGACTCCCACAGATACGCAGTATTTT. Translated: CSVGGTPTDTQYF.

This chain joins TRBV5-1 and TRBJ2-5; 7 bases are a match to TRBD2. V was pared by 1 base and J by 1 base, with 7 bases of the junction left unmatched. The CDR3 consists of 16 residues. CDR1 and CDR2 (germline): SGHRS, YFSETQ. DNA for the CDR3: TGCGCCAGCAGCTTGTTTCCTAGCGGTCCCCAAGAGACCCAGTACTTC. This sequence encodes CASSLFPSGPQETQYF.

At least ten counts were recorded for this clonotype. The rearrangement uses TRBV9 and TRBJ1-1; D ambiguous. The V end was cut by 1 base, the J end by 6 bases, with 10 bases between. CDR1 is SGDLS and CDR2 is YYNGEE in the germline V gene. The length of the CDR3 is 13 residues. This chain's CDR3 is CASSVRGGSEAFF. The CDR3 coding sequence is TGTGCCAGCAGCGTACGGGGTGGGTCTGAAGCTTTCTTT.

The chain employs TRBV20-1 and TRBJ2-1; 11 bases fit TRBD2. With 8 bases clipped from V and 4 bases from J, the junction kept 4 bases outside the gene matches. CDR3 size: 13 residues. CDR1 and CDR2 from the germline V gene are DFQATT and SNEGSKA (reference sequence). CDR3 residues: CSTGLAGYNEQFF. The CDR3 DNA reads TGCAGTACTGGACTAGCGGGTTACAATGAGCAGTTCTTC.

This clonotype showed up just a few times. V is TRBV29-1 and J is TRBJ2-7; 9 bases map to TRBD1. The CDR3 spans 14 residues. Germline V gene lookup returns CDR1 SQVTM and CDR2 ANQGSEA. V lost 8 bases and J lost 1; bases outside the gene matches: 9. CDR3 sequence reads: CSTVTGGRSYEQYF. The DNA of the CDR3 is TGCAGCACCGTGACAGGGGGGAGATCCTACGAGCAGTACTTC.

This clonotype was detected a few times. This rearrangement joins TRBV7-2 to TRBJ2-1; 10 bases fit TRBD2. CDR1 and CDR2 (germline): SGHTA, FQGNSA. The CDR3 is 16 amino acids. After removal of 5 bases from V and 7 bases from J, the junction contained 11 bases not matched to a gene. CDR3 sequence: CASSPIASGSGNEQFF. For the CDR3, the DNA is TGTGCCAGCAGCCCGATAGCTAGCGGGAGTGGAAATGAGCAGTTCTTC.

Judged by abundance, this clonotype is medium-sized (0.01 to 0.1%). CDR3 nucleotides: TGTGCCAGCAGTGACTCTAGCGGGAGCACCGGGGAGCTGTTTTTT. Translating gives CASSDSSGSTGELFF. The chain couples TRBV6-4 to TRBJ2-2; 9 bases agree with TRBD2. CDR1 and CDR2 from the germline V gene are MRHNA and SNTAGT. The CDR3 extends over 15 amino acids. J gave up 4 bases and V 0 bases, and 0 bases lay outside the gene matches.

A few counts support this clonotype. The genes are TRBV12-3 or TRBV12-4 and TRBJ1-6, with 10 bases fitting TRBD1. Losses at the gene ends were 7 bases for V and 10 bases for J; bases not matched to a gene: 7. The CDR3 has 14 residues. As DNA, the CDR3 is TGTGCCAGCACCAGGACAGGGGGTGGGTCACCCCTCCACTTT. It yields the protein CASTRTGGGSPLHF.